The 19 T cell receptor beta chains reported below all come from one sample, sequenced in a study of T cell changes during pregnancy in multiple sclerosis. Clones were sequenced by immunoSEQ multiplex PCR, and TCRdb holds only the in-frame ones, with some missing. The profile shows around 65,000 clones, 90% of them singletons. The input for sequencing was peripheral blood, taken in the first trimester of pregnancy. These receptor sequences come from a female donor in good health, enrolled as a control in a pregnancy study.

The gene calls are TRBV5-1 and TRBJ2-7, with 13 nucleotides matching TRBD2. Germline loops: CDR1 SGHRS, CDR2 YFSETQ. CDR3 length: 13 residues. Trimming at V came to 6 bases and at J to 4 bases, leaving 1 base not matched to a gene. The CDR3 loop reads CASKGLAGYEQYF. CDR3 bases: TGCGCCAGCAAGGGACTAGCGGGGTACGAGCAGTACTTC.

DNA of the CDR3: TGTGCCACCAGCAGAGTGGCCGGGTGGGGGCTCGGCTACACCTTC. This sequence encodes CATSRVAGWGLGYTF. This chain uses TRBV15 with TRBJ1-2; tentative D call: TRBD1 (6 bases). Germline CDR1 is LNHNV and CDR2 is YYDKDF (reference sequence). V was shortened by 1 base and J by 8 bases, with 17 bases between the two germline ends. This CDR3 region has 15 residues.

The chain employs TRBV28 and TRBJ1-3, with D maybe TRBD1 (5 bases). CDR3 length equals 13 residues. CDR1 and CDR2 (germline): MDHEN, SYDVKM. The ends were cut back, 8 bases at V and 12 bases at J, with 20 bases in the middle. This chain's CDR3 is CASLGPGQGGIYF. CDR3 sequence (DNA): TGTGCCAGCCTTGGGCCAGGCCAGGGTGGCATATATTTT.

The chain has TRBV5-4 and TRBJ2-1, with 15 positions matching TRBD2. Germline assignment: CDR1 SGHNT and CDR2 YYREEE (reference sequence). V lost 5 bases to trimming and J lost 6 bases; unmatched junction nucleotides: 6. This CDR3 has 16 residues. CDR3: CASSSGLAGGGNEQFF. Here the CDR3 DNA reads TGTGCCAGCAGTTCAGGACTAGCGGGGGGGGGCAATGAGCAGTTCTTC.

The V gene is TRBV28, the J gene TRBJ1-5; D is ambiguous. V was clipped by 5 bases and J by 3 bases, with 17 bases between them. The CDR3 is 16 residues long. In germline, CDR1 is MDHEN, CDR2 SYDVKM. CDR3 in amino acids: CASSPGRMSLNQPQHF. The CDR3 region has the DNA TGTGCCAGCAGTCCCGGTCGTATGTCCCTCAATCAGCCCCAGCATTTT.

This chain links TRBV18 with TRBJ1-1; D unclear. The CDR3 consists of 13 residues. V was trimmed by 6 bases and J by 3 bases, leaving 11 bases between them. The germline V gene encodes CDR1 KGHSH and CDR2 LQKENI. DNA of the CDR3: TGTGCCAGCTCTATAGATGAAGACACTGAAGCTTTCTTT. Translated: CASSIDEDTEAFF.

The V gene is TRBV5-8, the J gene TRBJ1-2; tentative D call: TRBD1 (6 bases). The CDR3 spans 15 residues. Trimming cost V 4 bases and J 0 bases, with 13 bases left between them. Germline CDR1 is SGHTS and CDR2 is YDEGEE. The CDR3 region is CASSISGQTNYGYTF. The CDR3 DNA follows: TGTGCCAGCAGCATCTCGGGACAAACTAACTATGGCTACACCTTC.

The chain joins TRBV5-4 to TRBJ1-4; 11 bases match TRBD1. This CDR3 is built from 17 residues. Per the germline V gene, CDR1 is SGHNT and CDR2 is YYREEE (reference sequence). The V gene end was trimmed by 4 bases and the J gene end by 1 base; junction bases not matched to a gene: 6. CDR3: CASSLRTGGRTNEKLFF. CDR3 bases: TGTGCCAGCAGCCTTCGGACAGGGGGCCGAACTAATGAAAAACTGTTTTTT.

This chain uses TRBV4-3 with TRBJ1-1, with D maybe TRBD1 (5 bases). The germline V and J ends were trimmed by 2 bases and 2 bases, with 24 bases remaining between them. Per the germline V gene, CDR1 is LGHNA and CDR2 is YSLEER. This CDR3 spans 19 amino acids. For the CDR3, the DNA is TGCGCCAGCAGCCAACGAAGTGCTCCTATTGGGGGGGGAAACACTGAAGCTTTCTTT. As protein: CASSQRSAPIGGGNTEAFF.

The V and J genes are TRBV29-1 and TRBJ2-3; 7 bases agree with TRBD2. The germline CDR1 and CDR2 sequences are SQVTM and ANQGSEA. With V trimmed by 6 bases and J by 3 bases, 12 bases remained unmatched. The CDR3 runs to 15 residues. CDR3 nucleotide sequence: TGCAGCGTCGGGAGGACGGCCGGAGGAACAGATACGCAGTATTTT. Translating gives CSVGRTAGGTDTQYF.

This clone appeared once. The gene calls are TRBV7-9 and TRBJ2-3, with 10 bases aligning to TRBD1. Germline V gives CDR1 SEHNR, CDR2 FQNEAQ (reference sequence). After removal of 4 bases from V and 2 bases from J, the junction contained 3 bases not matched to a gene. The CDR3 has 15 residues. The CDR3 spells CASSWDRGHTDTQYF. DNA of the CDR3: TGTGCCAGCAGCTGGGACAGGGGACACACAGATACGCAGTATTTT.

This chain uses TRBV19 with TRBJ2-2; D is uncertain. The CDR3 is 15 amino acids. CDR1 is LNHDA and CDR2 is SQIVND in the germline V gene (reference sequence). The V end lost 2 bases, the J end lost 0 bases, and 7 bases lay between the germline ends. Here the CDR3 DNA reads TGTGCCAGTAGTATATTTCGGGCGAACACCGGGGAGCTGTTTTTT. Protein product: CASSIFRANTGELFF.

CDR3 coding DNA: TGTGCCAGCAGTGAAGAGCGATGGGAGGATGAAAAACTGTTTTTT. Protein sequence: CASSEERWEDEKLFF. This chain uses TRBV2 with TRBJ1-4; no clear D. The V end was cut by 1 base, the J end by 6 bases, with 12 bases between. Looked up from germline, CDR1 is SNHLY and CDR2 is FYNNEI. The CDR3 extends over 15 amino acids.

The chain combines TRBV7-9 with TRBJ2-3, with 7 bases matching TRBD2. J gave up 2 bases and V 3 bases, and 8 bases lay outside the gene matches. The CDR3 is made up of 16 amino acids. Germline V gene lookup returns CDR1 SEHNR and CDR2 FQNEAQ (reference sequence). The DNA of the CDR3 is TGTGCCAGCAGCTTCCCCCCCGGGGGGAACACAGATACGCAGTATTTT. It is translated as CASSFPPGGNTDTQYF.

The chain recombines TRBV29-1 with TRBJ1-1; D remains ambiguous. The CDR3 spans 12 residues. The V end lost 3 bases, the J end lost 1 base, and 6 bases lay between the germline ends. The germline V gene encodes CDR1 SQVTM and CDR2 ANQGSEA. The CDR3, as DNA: TGCAGCGTTGAGGTGGCGAACACTGAAGCTTTCTTT. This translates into CSVEVANTEAFF.

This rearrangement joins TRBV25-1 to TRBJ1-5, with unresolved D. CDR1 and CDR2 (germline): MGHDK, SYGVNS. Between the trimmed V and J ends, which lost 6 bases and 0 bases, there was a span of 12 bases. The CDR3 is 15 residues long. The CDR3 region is CASSRGGNSNQPQHF. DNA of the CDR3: TGTGCCAGCAGCCGCGGAGGAAATAGCAATCAGCCCCAGCATTTT.

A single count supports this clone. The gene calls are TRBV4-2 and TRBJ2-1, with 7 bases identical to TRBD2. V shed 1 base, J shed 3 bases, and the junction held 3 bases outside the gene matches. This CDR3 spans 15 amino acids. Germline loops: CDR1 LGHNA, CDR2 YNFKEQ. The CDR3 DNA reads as TGTGCCAGCAGCCAAGTTACTAGCGACTACAATGAGCAGTTCTTC. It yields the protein CASSQVTSDYNEQFF.

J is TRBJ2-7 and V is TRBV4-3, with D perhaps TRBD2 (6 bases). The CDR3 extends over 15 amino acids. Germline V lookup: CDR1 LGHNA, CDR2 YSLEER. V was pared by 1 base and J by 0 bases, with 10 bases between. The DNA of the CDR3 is TGCGCCAGCAGCCAAGGTGTCGGGAGCTCCTACGAGCAGTACTTC. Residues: CASSQGVGSSYEQYF.

CDR3: CASSSRFDSGALNTEAFF. CDR3 nucleotide sequence: TGTGCCAGCAGCTCACGCTTTGATTCAGGGGCCCTGAACACTGAAGCTTTCTTT. V is TRBV11-3 and J is TRBJ1-1; TRBD1 is a possible D gene (6 bases). V was cut by 4 bases and J by 0 bases, with 21 bases left in between. Germline CDR1 reads SGHNT; CDR2 reads YENEEA. The CDR3 consists of 18 residues. The variable domain in full, with the rest retrieved from reference TRBV11-3 and TRBJ1-1, is EAGVVQSPRYKIIEKKQPVAFWCNPISGHNTLYWYLQNLGQGPELLIRYENEEAVDDSQLPKDRFSAERLKGVDSTLKIQPAELGDSAVYLCASSSRFDSGALNTEAFFGQGTRLTVV.